Each of the 8 T cell receptor beta chains below was sequenced from the same sample in a study of blood T cell repertoires in COVID-19. Profiled with immunoSEQ multiplex PCR; TCRdb holds only in-frame clones, not every one. The table records a few hundred thousand clones, 80% of them present only once. Sequenced: peripheral blood. These receptors all stem from a human donor in a cohort sampled during active COVID-19.

V usage is TRBV11-2 and J usage is TRBJ2-7, with 8 bases lining up with TRBD1. Germline V lookup: CDR1 SGHAT, CDR2 FQNNGV. The V and J ends lost 5 bases and 3 bases, in that order; junction bases with no gene match: 6. The CDR3 length is 14 residues. The CDR3 is CASSQSTGGYEQYF. Written as DNA, the CDR3 is TGTGCCAGCAGCCAAAGCACAGGGGGCTACGAGCAGTACTTC.

This rearrangement joins TRBV20-1 to TRBJ1-2; D unresolved. V dropped 3 bases and J dropped 1 base, with 12 bases sitting between them. The CDR3 is made up of 14 amino acids. Germline CDR1 DFQATT, CDR2 SNEGSKA (reference sequence). CDR3 sequence: CSASFRRFNYGYTF. The CDR3 region has the DNA TGCAGTGCTAGTTTCAGGCGATTTAACTATGGCTACACCTTC.

J is TRBJ2-6 and V is TRBV28; maybe TRBD1 (5 bases). The V end was cut by 5 bases, the J end by 2 bases, with 13 bases between. CDR1 is MDHEN, CDR2 SYDVKM, per germline. This CDR3 spans 16 amino acids. The CDR3 protein is CASSRKGQPGANVLTF. CDR3 nucleotide sequence: TGTGCCAGCAGTCGAAAGGGGCAGCCTGGGGCCAACGTCCTGACTTTC.

The rearrangement joins TRBV7-2 to TRBJ1-3, with D uncertain. The CDR3 consists of 16 residues. Germline assignment: CDR1 SGHTA and CDR2 FQGNSA. V dropped 0 bases and J dropped 2 bases, with 11 bases sitting between them. CDR3 region: CASSLAGLSTGNTIYF. In DNA form, the CDR3 reads TGTGCCAGCAGCTTAGCGGGCCTAAGCACTGGAAACACCATATATTTT. Full variable domain (outside the CDR3, taken from reference TRBV7-2 and TRBJ1-3): GAGVSQSPSNKVTEKGKDVELRCDPISGHTALYWYRQSLGQGLEFLIYFQGNSAPDKSGLPSDRFSAERTGGSVSTLTIQRTQQEDSAVYLCASSLAGLSTGNTIYFGEGSWLTVV.

V is TRBV29-1 and J is TRBJ2-1; D ambiguous. CDR1 and CDR2 from the germline V gene are SQVTM and ANQGSEA. The length of the CDR3 is 11 residues. V was pared by 6 bases and J by 2 bases, with 5 bases between. The CDR3 DNA is TGCAGCGTGAGTGCCTACAATGAGCAGTTCTTC. Amino acid sequence: CSVSAYNEQFF.

The chain uses TRBV10-1 and TRBJ2-4; D unresolved. CDR1 WNHNN and CDR2 SYGVQD come from the germline V gene (reference sequence). Trimming left V 5 bases short and J 9 bases short, with 11 bases between. This CDR3 has 12 residues. CDR3 sequence (DNA): TGCGCCAGCAGTAAGATTAGTCGCATTCAGTACTTC. It yields the protein CASSKISRIQYF.

This clone showed up just once. The V call is TRBV7-9, the J call TRBJ1-2; no clear D gene. CDR1 is SEHNR, CDR2 FQNEAQ, per germline (reference sequence). The V and J ends lost 5 bases and 2 bases respectively, with 12 bases between them. The CDR3 covers 14 residues. CDR3 sequence (DNA): TGTGCCAGCAGCACGCCGGGTTCCAACTATGGCTACACCTTC. This encodes CASSTPGSNYGYTF.

The chain employs TRBV6-5 and TRBJ1-2, with D hard to call. Trimming took 0 bases from V and 6 from J, leaving 14 bases between them. Germline CDR1 is MNHEY and CDR2 is SVGAGI. The CDR3 spans 15 residues. The DNA of the CDR3 is TGTGCCAGCAGTTACTCGGGCCCCCAAATCGATGGCTACACCTTC. Encoded protein: CASSYSGPQIDGYTF.